This T cell receptor (beta chain) is from a study of Graves' ophthalmopathy and Graves' hyperthyroidism. Amplification from RNA transcripts yielded the TCR beta CDR3 regions. An opening RT-PCR round employed HTBI primers and preceded a second-round multiplex PCR. TCRdb reprocessed the multiplex PCR reads via MiXCR and lists one record per CDR3 protein. Of 200,000 to 300,000 distinct CDR3 sequences listed, 45% to 55% were seen once; the top ten hold less than 60%. A duration under 3 months, NOSPECS ≥4, CAS ≥3 and moderate-to-severe activity characterized the donors with ophthalmopathy. Excluded: other autoimmune disease, uncontrolled infection, pregnancy or lactation. This CDR3 contains 12 residues. CDR1 MGHDK and CDR2 SYGVNS come from the germline V gene. Deletions cut 5 bases from V and 7 bases from J, with 11 bases between.

The chain recombines TRBV25-1 with TRBJ1-2, with D possibly being TRBD1 (5 bases). The sequenced material came from peripheral blood. The sequence was collected from an adult man with Graves' ophthalmopathy. Written as DNA, the CDR3 is TGTGCCAGCAGTCTCCAGAGGGGTGGCTACACCTTC. Translated: CASSLQRGGYTF.